Listed here is a single T cell receptor (beta chain). Antigen unknown. This CDR3 is also generated by other DNA sequences in the sample. This specimen belongs to a study of graft-versus-host responses after intestinal transplantation. Germline CDR1 reads LNHDA; CDR2 reads SQIVND (reference sequence). V lost 4 bases and J 3 bases, leaving 3 bases between the germline ends. CDR3 length: 11 residues. TCRdb's copy holds only in-frame clones and misses some; the assay was immunoSEQ multiplex PCR. The top ten hold less than 8.5% of the sample, which has some 80,000 clones, 80% to 95% seen once. The study's findings and limits: Allografts from individuals with graft-donor T cell macrochimerism displayed high graft-versus-host to host-versus-graft clonal ratios.

The clonotype comes from a human donor who was the organ donor for an intestinal transplant. This specimen consisted of unstimulated CD8+ T cells sorted from spleen or lymph node cells, obtained before transplant. The chain joins TRBV19 to TRBJ1-1, with D unclear. The CDR3 region is CASSKDTEAFF. In DNA form, the CDR3 reads TGTGCCAGTAGTAAAGACACTGAAGCTTTCTTT.